Given below is one T cell receptor (beta chain) in context. The target antigen is unknown. 60 Vbeta and 13 Jbeta primers were used in PCR. TCRdb's table, derived via immunoSEQ multiplex PCR, lists solely in-frame clones and lacks some. The sample carries about 70,000 clones, 74% recorded once. Trimming took 5 bases from V and 6 from J; bases not matched to a gene: 4. Germline CDR1 reads SGHNT; CDR2 reads YYREEE (reference sequence). The CDR3 loop spans 13 amino acids. These data originate in a study of cytomegalovirus exposure and HLA in healthy donors. About the study: About 82 million unique TCRs from HLA-typed donors were held in an early release of data. Points from the study as a whole: In a later analysis, about 17,000 TCR beta sequences were associated with HLA alleles at 0.05 false discovery rate. Sequencing depth roughly uniform across donors was assumed in presence/absence analyses.

Although they were nominally healthy when sampled, donors likely had unrecorded immune exposures. The sample comprised PBMCs. The rearrangement joins TRBV5-4 to TRBJ2-5; 10 nucleotides align to TRBD1. This TCR came from a human donor in good health. The chain's CDR3 is CASSPGQGKTQYF. The CDR3 DNA reads as TGTGCCAGCAGTCCGGGACAGGGGAAGACCCAGTACTTC.